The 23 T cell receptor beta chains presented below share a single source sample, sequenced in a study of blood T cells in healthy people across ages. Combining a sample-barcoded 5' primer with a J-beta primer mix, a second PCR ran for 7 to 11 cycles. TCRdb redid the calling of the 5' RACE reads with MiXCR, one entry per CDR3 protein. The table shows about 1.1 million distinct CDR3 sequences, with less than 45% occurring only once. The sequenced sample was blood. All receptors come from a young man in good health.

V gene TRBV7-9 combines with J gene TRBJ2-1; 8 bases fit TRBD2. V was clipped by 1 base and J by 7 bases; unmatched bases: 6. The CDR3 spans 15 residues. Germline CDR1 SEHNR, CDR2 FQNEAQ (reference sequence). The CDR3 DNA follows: TGTGCCAGCAGCTTAGATAGCGGGGAACCGAATGAGCAGTTCTTC. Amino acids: CASSLDSGEPNEQFF.

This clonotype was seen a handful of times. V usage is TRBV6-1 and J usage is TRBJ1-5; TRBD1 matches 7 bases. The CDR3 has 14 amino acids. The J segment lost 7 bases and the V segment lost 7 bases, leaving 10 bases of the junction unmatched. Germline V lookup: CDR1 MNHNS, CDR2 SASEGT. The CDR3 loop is CASTFGDSLQPQHF. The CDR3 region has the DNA TGTGCCAGCACTTTTGGGGACAGTTTACAGCCCCAGCATTTT.

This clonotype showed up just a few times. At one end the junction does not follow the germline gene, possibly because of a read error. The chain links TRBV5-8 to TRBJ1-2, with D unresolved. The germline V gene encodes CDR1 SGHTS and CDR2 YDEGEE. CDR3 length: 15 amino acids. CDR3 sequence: CASSLYGGTKYGYTF. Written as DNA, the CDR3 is TGTGCCAGCAGCTTGTATGGCGGCACTAAGTATGGCTACACCTTC.

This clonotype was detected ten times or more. DNA for the CDR3: TGTGCCAGCTCACCCGAGAGCTCCTATAATTCACCCCTCCACTTT. It encodes CASSPESSYNSPLHF. V and J are TRBV18 and TRBJ1-6; no reliable D call. Germline CDR1 is KGHSH and CDR2 is LQKENI. The CDR3 totals 15 residues. Trimming took 3 bases from V and 0 from J, leaving 6 bases between them.

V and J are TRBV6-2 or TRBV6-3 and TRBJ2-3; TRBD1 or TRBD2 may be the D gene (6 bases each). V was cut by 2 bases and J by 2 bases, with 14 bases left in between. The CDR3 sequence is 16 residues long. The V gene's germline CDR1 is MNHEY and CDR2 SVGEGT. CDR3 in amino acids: CASSYILGGDTDTQYF. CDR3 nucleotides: TGTGCCAGCAGTTACATTTTGGGGGGCGACACAGATACGCAGTATTTT.

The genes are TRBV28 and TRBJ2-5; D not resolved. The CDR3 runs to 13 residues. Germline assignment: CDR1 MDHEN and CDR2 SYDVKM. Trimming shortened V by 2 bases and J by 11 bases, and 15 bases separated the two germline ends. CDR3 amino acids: CASSLKFVDEQYF. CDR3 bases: TGTGCCAGCAGTTTAAAGTTCGTCGATGAGCAGTACTTC.

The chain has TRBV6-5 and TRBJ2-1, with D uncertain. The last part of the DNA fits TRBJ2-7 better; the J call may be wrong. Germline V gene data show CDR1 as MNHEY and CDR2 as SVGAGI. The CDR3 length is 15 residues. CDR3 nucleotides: TGTGCCAGCAGTTACTTGGGCCCCCCCTACAATGAGCAGTACTTC. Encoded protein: CASSYLGPPYNEQYF.

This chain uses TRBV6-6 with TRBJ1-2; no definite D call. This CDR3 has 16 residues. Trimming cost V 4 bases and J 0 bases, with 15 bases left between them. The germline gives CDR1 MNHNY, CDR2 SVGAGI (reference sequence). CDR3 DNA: TGTGCCAGCAGTTCTCCCGAGCGGTTTCCTAACTATGGCTACACCTTC. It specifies CASSSPERFPNYGYTF.

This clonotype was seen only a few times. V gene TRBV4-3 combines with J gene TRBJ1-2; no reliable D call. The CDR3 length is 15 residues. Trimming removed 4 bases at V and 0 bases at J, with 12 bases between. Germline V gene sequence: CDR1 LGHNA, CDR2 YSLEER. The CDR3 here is CASSLQHEANYGYTF. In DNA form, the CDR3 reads TGCGCCAGCAGCCTTCAACATGAGGCTAACTATGGCTACACCTTC.

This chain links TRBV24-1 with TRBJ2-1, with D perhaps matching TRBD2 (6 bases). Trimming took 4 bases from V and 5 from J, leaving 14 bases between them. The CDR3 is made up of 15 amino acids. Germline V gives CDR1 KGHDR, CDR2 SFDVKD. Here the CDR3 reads CATSDSGVAHNEQFF. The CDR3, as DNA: TGTGCCACCAGTGACTCGGGGGTTGCCCACAATGAGCAGTTCTTC.

In DNA, the CDR3 is TGCGCCAGCAGCCAACCGGTCGTACAAGCAACTGGAAACACCATATATTTT. As protein: CASSQPVVQATGNTIYF. The chain has TRBV4-1 and TRBJ1-3; D gene ambiguous. The CDR3 is 17 amino acids. V lost 2 bases and J 2 bases, leaving 16 bases between the germline ends. Germline CDR1 is MGHRA and CDR2 is YSYEKL.

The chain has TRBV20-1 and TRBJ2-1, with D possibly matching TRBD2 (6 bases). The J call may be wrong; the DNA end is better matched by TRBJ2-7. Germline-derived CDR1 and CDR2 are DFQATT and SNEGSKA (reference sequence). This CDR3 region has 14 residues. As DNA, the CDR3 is TGCAGTGCTAGAGTAGCGGAAAAGTACAATGAGCAGTACTTC. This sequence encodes CSARVAEKYNEQYF.

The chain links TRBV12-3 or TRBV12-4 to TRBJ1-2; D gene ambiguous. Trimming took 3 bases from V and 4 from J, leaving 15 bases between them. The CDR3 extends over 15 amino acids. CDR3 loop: CASSFRVGSGYGYTF. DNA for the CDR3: TGTGCCAGCAGTTTCCGGGTCGGGAGCGGCTATGGCTACACCTTC.

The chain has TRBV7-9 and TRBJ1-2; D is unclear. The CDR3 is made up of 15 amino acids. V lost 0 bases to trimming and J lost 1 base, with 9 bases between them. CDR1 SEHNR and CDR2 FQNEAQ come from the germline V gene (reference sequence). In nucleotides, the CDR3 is TGTGCCAGCAGCTTAGCGGGTCCCGTTAACTATGGCTACACCTTC. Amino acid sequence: CASSLAGPVNYGYTF.

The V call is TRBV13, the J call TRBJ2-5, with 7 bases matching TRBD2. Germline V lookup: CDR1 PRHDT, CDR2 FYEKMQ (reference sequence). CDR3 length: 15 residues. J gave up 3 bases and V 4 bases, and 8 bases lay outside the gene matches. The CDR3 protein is CASSSDSGTKETQYF. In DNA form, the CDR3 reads TGTGCCAGCAGCTCAGACTCCGGGACTAAAGAGACCCAGTACTTC.

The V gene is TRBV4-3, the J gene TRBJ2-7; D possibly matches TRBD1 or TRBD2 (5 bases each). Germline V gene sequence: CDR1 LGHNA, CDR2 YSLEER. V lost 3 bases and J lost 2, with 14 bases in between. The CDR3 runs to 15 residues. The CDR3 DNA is TGCGCCAGCAGCCAGTTGGGTGGGGGAGCCTACGAGCAGTACTTC. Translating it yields CASSQLGGGAYEQYF.

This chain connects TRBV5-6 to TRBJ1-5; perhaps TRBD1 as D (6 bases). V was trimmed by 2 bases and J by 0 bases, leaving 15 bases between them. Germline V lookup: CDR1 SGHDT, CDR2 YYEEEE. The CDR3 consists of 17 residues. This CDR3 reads CASSFQQGAYSNQPQHF. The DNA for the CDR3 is TGTGCCAGCAGCTTTCAACAGGGAGCCTATAGCAATCAGCCCCAGCATTTT. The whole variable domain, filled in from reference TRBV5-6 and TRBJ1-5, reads DAGVTQSPTHLIKTRGQQVTLRCSPKSGHDTVSWYQQALGQGPQFIFQYYEEEERQRGNFPDRFSGHQFPNYSSELNVNALLLGDSALYLCASSFQQGAYSNQPQHFGDGTRLSIL.

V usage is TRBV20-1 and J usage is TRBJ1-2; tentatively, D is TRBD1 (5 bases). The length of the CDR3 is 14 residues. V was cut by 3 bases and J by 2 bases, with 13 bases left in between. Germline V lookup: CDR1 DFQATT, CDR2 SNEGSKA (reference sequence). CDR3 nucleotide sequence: TGCAGTGCTAGCAGCTCAGGGCCGAACTATGGCTACACCTTC. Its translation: CSASSSGPNYGYTF.

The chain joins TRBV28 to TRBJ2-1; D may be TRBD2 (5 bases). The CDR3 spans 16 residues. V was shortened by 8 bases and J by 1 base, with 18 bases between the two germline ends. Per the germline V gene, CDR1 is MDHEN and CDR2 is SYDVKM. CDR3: CASRGAAQWSYNEQFF. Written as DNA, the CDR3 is TGTGCCAGCCGGGGAGCAGCGCAATGGTCCTACAATGAGCAGTTCTTC.

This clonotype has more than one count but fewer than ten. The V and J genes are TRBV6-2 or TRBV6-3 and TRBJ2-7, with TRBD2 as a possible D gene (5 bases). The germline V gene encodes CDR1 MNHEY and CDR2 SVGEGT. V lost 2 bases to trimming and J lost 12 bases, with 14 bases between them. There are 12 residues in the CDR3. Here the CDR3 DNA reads TGTGCCAGCAGTTACCGCCCTAGCCTCCCGTACTTC. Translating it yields CASSYRPSLPYF.

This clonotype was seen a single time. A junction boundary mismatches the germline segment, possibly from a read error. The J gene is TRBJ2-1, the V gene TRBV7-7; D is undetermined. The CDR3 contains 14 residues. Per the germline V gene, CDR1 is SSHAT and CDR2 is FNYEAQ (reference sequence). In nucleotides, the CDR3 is TGTGCTAGCAGCTTAGACTCCCGCTCCTACGAGCAGTTCTTC. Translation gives CASSLDSRSYEQFF.

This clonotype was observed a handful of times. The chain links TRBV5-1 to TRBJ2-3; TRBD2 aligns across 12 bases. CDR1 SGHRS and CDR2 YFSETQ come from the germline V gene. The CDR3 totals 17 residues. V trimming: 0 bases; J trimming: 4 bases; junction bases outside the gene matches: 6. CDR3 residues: CASSLAASGGAADTQYF. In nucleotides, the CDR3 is TGCGCCAGCAGCTTGGCGGCTAGCGGGGGGGCAGCAGATACGCAGTATTTT.

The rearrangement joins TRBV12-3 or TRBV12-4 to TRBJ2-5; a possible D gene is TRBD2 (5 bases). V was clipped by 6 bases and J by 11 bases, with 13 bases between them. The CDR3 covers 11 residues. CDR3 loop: CASSPMGEQYF. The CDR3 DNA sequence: TGTGCCAGCAGCCCCATGGGAGAGCAGTACTTC.